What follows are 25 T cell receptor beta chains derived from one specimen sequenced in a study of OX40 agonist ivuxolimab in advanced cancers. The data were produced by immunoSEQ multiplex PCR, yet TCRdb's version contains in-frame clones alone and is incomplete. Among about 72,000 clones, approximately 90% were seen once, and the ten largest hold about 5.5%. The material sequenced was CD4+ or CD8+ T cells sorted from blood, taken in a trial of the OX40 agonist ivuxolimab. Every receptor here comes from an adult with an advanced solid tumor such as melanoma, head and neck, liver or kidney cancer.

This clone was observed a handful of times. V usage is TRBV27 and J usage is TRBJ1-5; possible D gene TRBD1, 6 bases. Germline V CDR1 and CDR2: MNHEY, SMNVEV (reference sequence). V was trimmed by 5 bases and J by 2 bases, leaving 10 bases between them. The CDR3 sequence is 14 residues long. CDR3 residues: CASSPRQGNQPQHF. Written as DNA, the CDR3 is TGTGCCAGCAGTCCAAGACAGGGCAATCAGCCCCAGCATTTT.

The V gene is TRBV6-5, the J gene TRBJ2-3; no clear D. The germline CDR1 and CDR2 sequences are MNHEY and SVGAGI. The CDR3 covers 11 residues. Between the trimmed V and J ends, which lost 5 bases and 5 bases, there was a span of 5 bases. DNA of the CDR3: TGTGCCAGCAGTCTACAAGATACGCAGTATTTT. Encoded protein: CASSLQDTQYF.

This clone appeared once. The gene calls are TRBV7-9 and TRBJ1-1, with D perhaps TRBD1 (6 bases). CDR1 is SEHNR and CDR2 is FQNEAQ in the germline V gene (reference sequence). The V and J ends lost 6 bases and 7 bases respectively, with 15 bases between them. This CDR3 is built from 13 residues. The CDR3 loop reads CASRTDRPDEAFF. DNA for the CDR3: TGTGCCAGCAGAACCGACAGGCCCGATGAAGCTTTCTTT.

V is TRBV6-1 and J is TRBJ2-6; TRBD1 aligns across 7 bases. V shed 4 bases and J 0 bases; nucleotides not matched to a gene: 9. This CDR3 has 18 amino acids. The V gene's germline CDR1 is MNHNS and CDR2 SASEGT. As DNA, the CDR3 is TGTGCCAGCAGTGTGCCGGGACAGACCGCCTCTGGGGCCAACGTCCTGACTTTC. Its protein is CASSVPGQTASGANVLTF.

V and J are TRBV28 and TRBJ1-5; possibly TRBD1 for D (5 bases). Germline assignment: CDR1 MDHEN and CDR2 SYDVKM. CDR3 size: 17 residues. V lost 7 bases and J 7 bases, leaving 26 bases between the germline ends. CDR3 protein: CASTVWQGARVGQPQHF. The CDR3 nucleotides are TGTGCCAGCACAGTTTGGCAAGGGGCGCGGGTTGGGCAGCCCCAGCATTTT.

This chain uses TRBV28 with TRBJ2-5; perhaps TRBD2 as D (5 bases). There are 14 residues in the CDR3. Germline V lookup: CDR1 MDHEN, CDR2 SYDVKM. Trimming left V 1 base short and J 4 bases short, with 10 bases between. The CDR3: CASSLLTGRETQYF. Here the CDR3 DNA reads TGTGCCAGCAGTTTATTGACGGGAAGAGAGACCCAGTACTTC.

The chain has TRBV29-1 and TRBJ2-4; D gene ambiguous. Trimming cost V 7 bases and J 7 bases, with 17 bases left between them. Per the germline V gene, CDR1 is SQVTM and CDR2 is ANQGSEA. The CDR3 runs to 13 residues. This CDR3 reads CSARGALLNIQYF. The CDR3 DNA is TGCAGCGCCCGCGGTGCTCTACTCAACATTCAGTACTTC.

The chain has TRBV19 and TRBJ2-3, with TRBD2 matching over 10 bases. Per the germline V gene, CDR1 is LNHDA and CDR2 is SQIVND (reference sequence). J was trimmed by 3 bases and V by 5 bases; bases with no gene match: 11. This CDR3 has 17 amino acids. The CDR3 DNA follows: TGTGCCAGTAGTCCCCATGTACTAGCGGGACGTACAGATACGCAGTATTTT. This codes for CASSPHVLAGRTDTQYF.

CDR3 amino acids: CASSWTGSSGANVLTF. In DNA form, the CDR3 reads TGTGCCAGCAGTTGGACAGGGAGCTCTGGGGCCAACGTCCTGACTTTC. This chain joins TRBV6-5 and TRBJ2-6; 8 bases fit TRBD1. The V and J ends lost 4 bases and 0 bases, in that order; junction bases with no gene match: 2. CDR1 is MNHEY, CDR2 SVGAGI, per germline. The CDR3 loop spans 16 amino acids.

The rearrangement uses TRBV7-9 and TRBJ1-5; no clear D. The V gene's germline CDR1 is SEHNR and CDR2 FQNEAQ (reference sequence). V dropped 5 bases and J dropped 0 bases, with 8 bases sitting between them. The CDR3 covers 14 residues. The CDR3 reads CASSPEISNQPQHF. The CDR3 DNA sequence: TGTGCCAGCAGCCCGGAGATTAGCAATCAGCCCCAGCATTTT.

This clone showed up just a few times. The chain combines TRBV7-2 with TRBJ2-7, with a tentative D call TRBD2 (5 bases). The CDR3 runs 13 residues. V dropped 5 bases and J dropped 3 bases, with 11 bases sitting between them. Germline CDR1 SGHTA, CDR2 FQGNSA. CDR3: CASSGWAGYEQYF. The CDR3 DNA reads TGTGCCAGCAGCGGCTGGGCGGGCTACGAGCAGTACTTC. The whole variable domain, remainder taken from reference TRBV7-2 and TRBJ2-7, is GAGVSQSPSNKVTEKGKDVELRCDPISGHTALYWYRQSLGQGLEFLIYFQGNSAPDKSGLPSDRFSAERTGGSVSTLTIQRTQQEDSAVYLCASSGWAGYEQYFGPGTRLTVT.

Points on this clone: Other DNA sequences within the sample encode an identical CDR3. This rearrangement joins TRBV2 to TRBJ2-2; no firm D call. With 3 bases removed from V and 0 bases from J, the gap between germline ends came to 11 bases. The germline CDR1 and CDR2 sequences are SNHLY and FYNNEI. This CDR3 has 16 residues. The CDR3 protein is CASSDSPNPNTGELFF. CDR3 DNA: TGTGCCAGCAGTGATAGTCCTAACCCGAACACCGGGGAGCTGTTTTTT.

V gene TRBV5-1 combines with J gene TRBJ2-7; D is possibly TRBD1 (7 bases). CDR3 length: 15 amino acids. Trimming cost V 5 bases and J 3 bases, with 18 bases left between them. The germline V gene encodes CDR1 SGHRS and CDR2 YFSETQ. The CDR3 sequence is CASREGADLFYEQYF. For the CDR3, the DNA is TGCGCCAGCAGGGAGGGGGCTGACCTATTCTACGAGCAGTACTTC.

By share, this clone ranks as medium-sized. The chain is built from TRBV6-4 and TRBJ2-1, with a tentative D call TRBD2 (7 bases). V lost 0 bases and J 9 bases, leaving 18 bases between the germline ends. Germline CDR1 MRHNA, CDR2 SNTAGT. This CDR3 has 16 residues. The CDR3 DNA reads TGTGCCAGCAGTGACTCGGCCGGGGGGCAGGCTGGTGAGCAGTTCTTC. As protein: CASSDSAGGQAGEQFF.

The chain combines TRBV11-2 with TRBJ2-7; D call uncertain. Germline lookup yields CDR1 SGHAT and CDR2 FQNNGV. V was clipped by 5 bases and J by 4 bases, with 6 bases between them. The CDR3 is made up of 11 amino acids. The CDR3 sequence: CASSVRYEQYF. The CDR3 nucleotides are TGTGCCAGCAGCGTAAGATACGAGCAGTACTTC.

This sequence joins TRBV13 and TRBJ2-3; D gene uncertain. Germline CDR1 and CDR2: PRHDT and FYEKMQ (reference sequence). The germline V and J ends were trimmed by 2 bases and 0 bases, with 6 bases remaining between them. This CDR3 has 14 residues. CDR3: CASSLRSSTDTQYF. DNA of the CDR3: TGTGCCAGCAGCTTAAGATCAAGCACAGATACGCAGTATTTT.

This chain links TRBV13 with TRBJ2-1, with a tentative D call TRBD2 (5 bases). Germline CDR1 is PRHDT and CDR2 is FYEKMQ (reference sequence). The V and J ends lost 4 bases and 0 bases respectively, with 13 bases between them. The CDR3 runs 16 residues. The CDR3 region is CASSSRADSSYNEQFF. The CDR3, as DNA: TGTGCCAGCAGCTCCCGAGCGGATAGCTCCTACAATGAGCAGTTCTTC.

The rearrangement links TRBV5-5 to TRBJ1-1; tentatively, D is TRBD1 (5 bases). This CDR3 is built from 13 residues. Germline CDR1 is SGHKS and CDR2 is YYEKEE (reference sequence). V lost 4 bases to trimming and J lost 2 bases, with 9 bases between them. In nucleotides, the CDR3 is TGTGCCAGCAGCATCGGACACAACACTGAAGCTTTCTTT. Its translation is CASSIGHNTEAFF.

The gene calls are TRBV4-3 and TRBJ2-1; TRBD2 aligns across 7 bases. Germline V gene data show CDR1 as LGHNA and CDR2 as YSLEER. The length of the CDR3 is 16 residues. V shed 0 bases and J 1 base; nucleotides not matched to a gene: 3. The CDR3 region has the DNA TGCGCCAGCAGCCAAGATGCTAGCGGATCCTACAATGAGCAGTTCTTC. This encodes CASSQDASGSYNEQFF.

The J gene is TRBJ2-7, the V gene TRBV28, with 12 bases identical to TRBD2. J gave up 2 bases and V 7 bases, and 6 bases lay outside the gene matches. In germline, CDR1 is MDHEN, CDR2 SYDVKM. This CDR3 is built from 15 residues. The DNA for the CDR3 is TGTGCCAGCACAATCGGACTAGCGGGAACCTACGAGCAGTACTTC. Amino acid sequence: CASTIGLAGTYEQYF. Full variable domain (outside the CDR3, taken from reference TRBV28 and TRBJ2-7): DVKVTQSSRYLVKRTGEKVFLECVQDMDHENMFWYRQDPGLGLRLIYFSYDVKMKEKGDIPEGYSVSREKKERFSLILESASTNQTSMYLCASTIGLAGTYEQYFGPGTRLTVT.

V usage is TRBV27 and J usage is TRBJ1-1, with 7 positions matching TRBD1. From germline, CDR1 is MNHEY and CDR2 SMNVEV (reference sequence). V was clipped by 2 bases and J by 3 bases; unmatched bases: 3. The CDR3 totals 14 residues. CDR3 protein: CASSLTTGYTEAFF. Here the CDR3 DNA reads TGTGCCAGCAGTTTAACGACAGGGTACACTGAAGCTTTCTTT.

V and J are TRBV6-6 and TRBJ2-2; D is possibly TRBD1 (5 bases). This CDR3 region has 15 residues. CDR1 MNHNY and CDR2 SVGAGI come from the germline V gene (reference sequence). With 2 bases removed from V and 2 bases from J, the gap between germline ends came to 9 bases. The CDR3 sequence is CASSYRGPNTGELFF. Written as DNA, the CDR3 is TGTGCCAGCAGTTACAGGGGCCCCAACACCGGGGAGCTGTTTTTT.

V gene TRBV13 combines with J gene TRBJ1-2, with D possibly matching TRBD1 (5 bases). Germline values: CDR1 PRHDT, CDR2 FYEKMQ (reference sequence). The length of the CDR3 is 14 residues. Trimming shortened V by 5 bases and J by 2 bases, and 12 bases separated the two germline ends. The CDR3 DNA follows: TGTGCCAGCAGCAAAGAAGGGGTGAACTATGGCTACACCTTC. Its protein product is CASSKEGVNYGYTF. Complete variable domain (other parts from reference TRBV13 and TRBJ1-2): AAGVIQSPRHLIKEKRETATLKCYPIPRHDTVYWYQQGPGQDPQFLISFYEKMQSDKGSIPDRFSAQQFSDYHSELNMSSLELGDSALYFCASSKEGVNYGYTFGSGTRLTVV.

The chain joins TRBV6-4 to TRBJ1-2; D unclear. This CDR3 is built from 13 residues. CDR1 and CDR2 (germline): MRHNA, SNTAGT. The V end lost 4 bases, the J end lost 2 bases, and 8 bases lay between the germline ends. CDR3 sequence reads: CASSVGRNYGYTF. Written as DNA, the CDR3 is TGTGCCAGCAGTGTAGGCAGAAACTATGGCTACACCTTC.

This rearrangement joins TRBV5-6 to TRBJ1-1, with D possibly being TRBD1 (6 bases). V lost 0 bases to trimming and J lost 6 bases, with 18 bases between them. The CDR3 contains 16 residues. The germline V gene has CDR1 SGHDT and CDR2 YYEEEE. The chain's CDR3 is CASSLEVSGDFAEAFF. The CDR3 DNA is TGTGCCAGCAGCTTGGAGGTATCAGGGGATTTCGCTGAAGCTTTCTTT.